The clone carrying this T cell receptor (beta chain) has at least ten counts. Its antigen is unidentified. One entry per CDR3 protein results from TCRdb running MiXCR on the 5' RACE reads. This repertoire shows roughly 28,000 distinct CDR3 sequences, under 6% found once; its top ten account for more than 4.5%. These data belong to a study of early T cells in non-severe SARS-CoV-2 infection. For the study at large: Chains were unpaired, as sequencing was done on bulk RNA from unsorted whole blood. Study findings and constraints: Matching with VDJdb favored anti-spike CD8 responses (missing private and CD4 specificities).

The V and J ends lost 4 bases and 0 bases respectively, with 14 bases between them. Germline CDR1 reads MNHNS; CDR2 reads SASEGT. This CDR3 contains 16 residues. The chain is built from TRBV6-1 and TRBJ2-3; D is undetermined. The specimen was whole blood. The TCR comes from an adult who was a healthcare worker with PCR-confirmed SARS-CoV-2 infection or an uninfected control (not recorded which). This CDR3 reads CASSGSLRGSTDTQYF. The CDR3 DNA sequence: TGTGCCAGCAGTGGTTCTTTACGTGGTAGCACAGATACGCAGTATTTT.